This T cell receptor beta chain was identified during a study of tumor-infiltrating lymphocytes in primary liver carcinoma. Across the whole study: In every tissue type, samples returned a similar yield of roughly 3.5 to 8 million productive TCRbeta reads.

Points from the study as a whole: Tumors reached a significantly greater top-250-clone fraction than blood did (p = 0.039). No more than about 8-24% of top clones could be seen in all five tumor regions.

With V trimmed by 2 bases and J by 4 bases, 7 bases remained unmatched. This CDR3 spans 15 amino acids. The germline V gene has CDR1 SGHDT and CDR2 YYEEEE. A remark on this clonotype: Its target is unknown.

Extraction of RNA together with DNA used about 17-31 mg of unsorted bulk tissue. With 500 to 650 ng total RNA as template and a constant-region primer, TCR beta cDNA was made. ARM-PCR, slightly modified, supplied the TCR beta libraries through three nested multiplex PCR rounds. It was with TRBV1-TRBV30 forward primers and a C-beta reverse primer that the first two PCR rounds were run, at about 9 cycles each. TCRdb re-called the multiplex PCR reads with MiXCR, one entry per CDR3 protein. In the table there are roughly 30,000 distinct CDR3 sequences, around 78% of which are singletons. The sample taken for sequencing was liver tumor tissue from sampling region 5. This sample's subset: tumor region T5, tumor centre. The receptor's source is a man between 35 and 55 years old with primary liver carcinoma and hepatitis B virus infection. J is TRBJ2-7 and V is TRBV5-6, with TRBD2 matching over 9 bases. The CDR3 DNA follows: TGTGCCAGCAGCTTCATGTCTAGCGGGACATACGAGCAGTACTTC. Encoded protein: CASSFMSSGTYEQYF.